This TCR beta chain was retrieved from a study of T-cell reconstitution after alpha-beta-depleted transplantation in children. Study-level results: By one year post-transplant, T-cell counts and diversity largely arose from T cells that were newly produced.

A few counts support this clonotype. Its antigen is not identified. Preparation of the TCRbeta library used unique molecular identifiers. Each CDR3 protein is one row after TCRdb ran MiXCR on the PCR reads. The sample consists of around 450,000 distinct CDR3 sequences, about 17% of them appearing once. The material sequenced was PBMCs, mostly from graft donor cells, taken 360 days after TCRalphabeta/CD19-depleted stem cell transplant. This sequence originates from a boy under two years old who had a stem cell transplant for Wiskott-Aldrich syndrome, so the T cells may come from the graft donor.

CDR3 DNA sequence: TGTGCCAGCAGAAAAACCGGGAGCCTCTCCTACAATGAGCAGTTCTTC. It yields the protein CASRKTGSLSYNEQFF. The chain links TRBV7-2 to TRBJ2-1; D is perhaps TRBD2 (6 bases). V dropped 6 bases and J dropped 0 bases, with 15 bases sitting between them. The CDR3 totals 16 residues. Germline V gene sequence: CDR1 SGHTA, CDR2 FQGNSA.